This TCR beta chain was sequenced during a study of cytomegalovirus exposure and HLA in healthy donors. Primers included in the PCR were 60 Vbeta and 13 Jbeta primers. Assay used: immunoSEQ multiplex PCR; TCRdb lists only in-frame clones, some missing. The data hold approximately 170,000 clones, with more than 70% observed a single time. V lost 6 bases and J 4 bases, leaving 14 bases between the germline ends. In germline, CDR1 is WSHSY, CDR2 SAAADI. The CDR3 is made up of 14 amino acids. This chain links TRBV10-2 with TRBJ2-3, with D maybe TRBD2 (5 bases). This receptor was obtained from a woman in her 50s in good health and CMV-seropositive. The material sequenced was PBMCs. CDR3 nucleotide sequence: TGCGCCAGCAGCCACAGTGGGCGGGCAGATACGCAGTATTTT. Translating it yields CASSHSGRADTQYF.